This T cell receptor (beta chain) came from a study of T cell responses to AZD1222 COVID-19 vaccine. For this clone: Its antigen is unidentified.

Repertoires were generated with immunoSEQ multiplex PCR, while TCRdb's copy carries only in-frame clones and drops some. The sample includes roughly 180,000 clones, more than 75% seen only once; the top ten take under 3.5%. General study results and limits: Unmutated regions of variants are reportedly targeted by nearly half of spike-specific TCRs. Along spike, vaccine-associated CD4 TCRs were found throughout, with dominance at 160-218 and 743-854. Donors were chiefly white British, with a greater number of females, and clonal diversity was perhaps underestimated. Recipients of two AZD1222 doses showed rising Spike-specific TCR breadth and depth.

The CDR3 runs to 15 residues. V shed 6 bases, J shed 4 bases, and the junction held 9 bases outside the gene matches. CDR1 and CDR2 (germline): LNHDA, SQIVND (reference sequence). This TCR came from an adult in good health. J is TRBJ2-5 and V is TRBV19; 9 bases agree with TRBD1. The sample was peripheral blood, taken on day 0 of MenACWY control vaccination. The CDR3 region has the DNA TGTGCCAGTAGGACGACAGGGGGTGTTGGAGAGACCCAGTACTTC. This sequence encodes CASRTTGGVGETQYF.